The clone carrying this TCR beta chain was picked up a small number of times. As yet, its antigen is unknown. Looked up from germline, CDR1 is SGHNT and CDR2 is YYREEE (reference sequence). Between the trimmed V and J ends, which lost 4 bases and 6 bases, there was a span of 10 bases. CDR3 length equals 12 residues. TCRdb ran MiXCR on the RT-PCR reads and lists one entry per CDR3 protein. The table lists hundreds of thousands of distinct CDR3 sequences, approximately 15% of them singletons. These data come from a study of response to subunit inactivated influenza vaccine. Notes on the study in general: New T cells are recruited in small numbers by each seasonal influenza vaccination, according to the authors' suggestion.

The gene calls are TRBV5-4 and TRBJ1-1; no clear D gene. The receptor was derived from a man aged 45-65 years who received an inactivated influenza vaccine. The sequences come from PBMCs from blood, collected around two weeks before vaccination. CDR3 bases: TGTGCCAGCAGCCAAATAAACCCTGAAGCTTTCTTT. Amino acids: CASSQINPEAFF.